This paragraph covers one TCR beta chain sequence. CDR1 is KGHSH, CDR2 LQKENI, per germline. This CDR3 has 15 amino acids. V lost 6 bases and J lost 1; bases outside the gene matches: 4. This specimen belongs to a study of control samples from healthy donors and cancer patients. Profiled with immunoSEQ multiplex PCR; TCRdb holds only in-frame clones, not every one. The sample carries around 150,000 clones, 94% recorded once. This TCR derives from a man in his 60s with colorectal cancer. This chain joins TRBV18 and TRBJ1-4, with 8 nucleotides matching TRBD1. Sequencing was carried out using PBMCs. CDR3 DNA: TGTGCCAGCTCCCTGGGGACAGGAACTAATGAAAAACTGTTTTTT. It yields the protein CASSLGTGTNEKLFF.